This T cell receptor beta chain is from a study of blood T cell repertoires in COVID-19. Study at large: COVID-19 samples from acute and convalescent phases originated in the United States, Italy and Spain. In each case, the material was cDNA or gDNA derived from T cells, B-cell-depleted T cells, or PBMCs.

From germline, CDR1 is LGHDT and CDR2 YNNKEL (reference sequence). Losses at the gene ends were 0 bases for V and 4 bases for J; bases not matched to a gene: 5. This CDR3 spans 16 amino acids. Original processing methods: It was from reference gene primer amplification that nucleated cell counts were estimated. The repertoire was sequenced with immunoSEQ multiplex PCR; TCRdb's copy has only in-frame clones and lacks some. The V and J calls and clone size are taken from that table; D and trimming were inferred from the DNA. The data contain 75,000 to 90,000 clones, around 87% of them singletons. The source material was peripheral blood. This clonotype was sampled from a man older than 75 with active or convalescent COVID-19. The chain combines TRBV3-1 (or the pseudogene TRBV3-2) with TRBJ2-3, with 9 nucleotides matching TRBD2. The DNA of the CDR3 is TGTGCCAGCAGCCAAGAGGGTAGCGGGAGTCCAGATACGCAGTATTTT. Translated, it gives CASSQEGSGSPDTQYF.